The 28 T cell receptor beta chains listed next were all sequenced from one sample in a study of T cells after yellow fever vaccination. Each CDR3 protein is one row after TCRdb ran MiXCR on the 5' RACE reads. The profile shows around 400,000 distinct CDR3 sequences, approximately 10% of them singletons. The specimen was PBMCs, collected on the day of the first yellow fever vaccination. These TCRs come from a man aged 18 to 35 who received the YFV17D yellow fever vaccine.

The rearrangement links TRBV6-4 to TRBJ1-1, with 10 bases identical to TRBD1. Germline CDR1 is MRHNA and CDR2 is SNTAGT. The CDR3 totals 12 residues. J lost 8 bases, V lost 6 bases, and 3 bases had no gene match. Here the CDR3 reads CASRRTGGEAFF. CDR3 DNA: TGTGCCAGCAGAAGGACAGGGGGAGAAGCTTTCTTT.

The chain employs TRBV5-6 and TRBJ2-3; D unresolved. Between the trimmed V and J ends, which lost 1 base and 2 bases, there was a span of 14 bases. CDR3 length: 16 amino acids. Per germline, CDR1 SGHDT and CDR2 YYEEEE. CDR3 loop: CASSLSAGSFTDTQYF. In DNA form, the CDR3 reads TGTGCCAGCAGCTTGTCGGCAGGATCTTTCACAGATACGCAGTATTTT.

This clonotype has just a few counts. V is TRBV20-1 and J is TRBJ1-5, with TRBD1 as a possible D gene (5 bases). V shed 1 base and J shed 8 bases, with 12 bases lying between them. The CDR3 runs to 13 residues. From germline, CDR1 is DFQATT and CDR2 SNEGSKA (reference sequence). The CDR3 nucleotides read TGCAGTGCTAGAGTATTGGGGCGCGAGCCCCAGCATTTT. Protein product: CSARVLGREPQHF.

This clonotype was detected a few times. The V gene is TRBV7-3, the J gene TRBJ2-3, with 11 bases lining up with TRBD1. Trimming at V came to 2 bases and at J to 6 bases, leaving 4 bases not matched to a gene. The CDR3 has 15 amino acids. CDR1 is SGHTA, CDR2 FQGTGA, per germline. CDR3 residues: CASSLGQGAWDTQYF. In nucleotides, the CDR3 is TGTGCCAGCAGCTTAGGACAGGGGGCATGGGATACGCAGTATTTT. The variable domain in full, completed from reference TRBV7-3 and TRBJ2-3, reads GAGVSQTPSNKVTEKGKYVELRCDPISGHTALYWYRQSLGQGPEFLIYFQGTGAADDSGLPNDRFFAVRPEGSVSTLKIQRTERGDSAVYLCASSLGQGAWDTQYFGPGTRLTVL.

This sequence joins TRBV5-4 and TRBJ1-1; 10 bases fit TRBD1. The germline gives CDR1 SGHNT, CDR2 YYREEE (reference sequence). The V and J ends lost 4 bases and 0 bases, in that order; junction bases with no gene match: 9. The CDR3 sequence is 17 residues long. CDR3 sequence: CASSAGDRGFLNTEAFF. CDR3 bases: TGTGCCAGCAGCGCAGGGGACAGGGGTTTTCTGAACACTGAAGCTTTCTTT.

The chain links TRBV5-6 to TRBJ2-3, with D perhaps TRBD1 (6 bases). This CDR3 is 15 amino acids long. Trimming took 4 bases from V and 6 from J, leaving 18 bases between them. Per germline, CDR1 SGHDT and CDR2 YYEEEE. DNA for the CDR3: TGTGCCAGCAGCCTATCCGGGACATTGGGGGATACGCAGTATTTT. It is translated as CASSLSGTLGDTQYF. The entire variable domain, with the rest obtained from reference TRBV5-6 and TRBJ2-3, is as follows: DAGVTQSPTHLIKTRGQQVTLRCSPKSGHDTVSWYQQALGQGPQFIFQYYEEEERQRGNFPDRFSGHQFPNYSSELNVNALLLGDSALYLCASSLSGTLGDTQYFGPGTRLTVL.

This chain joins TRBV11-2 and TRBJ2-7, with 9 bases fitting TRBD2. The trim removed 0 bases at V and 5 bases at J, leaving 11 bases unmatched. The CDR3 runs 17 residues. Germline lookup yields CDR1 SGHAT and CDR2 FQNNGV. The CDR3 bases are TGTGCCAGCAGCTTAGAAATGGCGGGGGGGCGCGAACACGAGCAGTACTTC. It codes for CASSLEMAGGREHEQYF.

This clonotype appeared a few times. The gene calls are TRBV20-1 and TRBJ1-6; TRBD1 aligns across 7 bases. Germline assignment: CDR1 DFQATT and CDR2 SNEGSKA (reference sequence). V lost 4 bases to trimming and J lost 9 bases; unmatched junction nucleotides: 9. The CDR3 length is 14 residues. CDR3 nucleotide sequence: TGCAGTGCTACCCCACAGGGGCACGGTTCACCCCTCCACTTT. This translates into CSATPQGHGSPLHF.

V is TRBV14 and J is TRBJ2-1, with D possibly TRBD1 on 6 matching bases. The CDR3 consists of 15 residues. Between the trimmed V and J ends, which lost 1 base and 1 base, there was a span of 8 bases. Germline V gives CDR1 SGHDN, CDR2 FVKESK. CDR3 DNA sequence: TGTGCCAGCAGCCAAGGCAGGGGTTCCTACAATGAGCAGTTCTTC. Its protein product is CASSQGRGSYNEQFF.

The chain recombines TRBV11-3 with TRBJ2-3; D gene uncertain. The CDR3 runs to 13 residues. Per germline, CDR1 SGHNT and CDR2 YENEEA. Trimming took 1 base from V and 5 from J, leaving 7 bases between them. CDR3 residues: CASSLGVGDTQYF. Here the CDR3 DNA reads TGTGCCAGCAGCTTAGGCGTAGGAGATACGCAGTATTTT.

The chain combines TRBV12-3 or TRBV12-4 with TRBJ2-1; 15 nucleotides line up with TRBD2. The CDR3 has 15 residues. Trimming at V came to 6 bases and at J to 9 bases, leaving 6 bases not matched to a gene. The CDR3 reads CASRRTSGGAIEQFF. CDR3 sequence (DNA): TGTGCCAGCAGGCGGACTAGCGGGGGGGCCATTGAGCAGTTCTTC.

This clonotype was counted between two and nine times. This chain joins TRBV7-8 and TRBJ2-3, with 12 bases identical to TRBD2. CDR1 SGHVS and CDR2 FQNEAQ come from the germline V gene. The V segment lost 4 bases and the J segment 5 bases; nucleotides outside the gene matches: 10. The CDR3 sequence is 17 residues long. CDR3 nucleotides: TGTGCCAGCAGCTCGAGACTAGCGGGGGCCAGAGGAGATACGCAGTATTTT. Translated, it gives CASSSRLAGARGDTQYF.

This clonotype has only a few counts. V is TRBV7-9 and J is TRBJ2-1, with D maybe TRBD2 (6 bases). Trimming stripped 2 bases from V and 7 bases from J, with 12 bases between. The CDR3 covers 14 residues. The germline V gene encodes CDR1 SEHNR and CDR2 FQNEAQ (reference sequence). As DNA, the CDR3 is TGTGCCAGCAGCTTAATAGGGACTGCAAATGAGCAGTTCTTC. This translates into CASSLIGTANEQFF.

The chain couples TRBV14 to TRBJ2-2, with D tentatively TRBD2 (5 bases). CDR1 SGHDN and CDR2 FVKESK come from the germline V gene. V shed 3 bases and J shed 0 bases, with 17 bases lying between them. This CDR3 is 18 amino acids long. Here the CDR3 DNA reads TGTGCCAGCAGCCACGCCCCGTGGGGAGAGGCGAACACCGGGGAGCTGTTTTTT. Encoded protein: CASSHAPWGEANTGELFF.

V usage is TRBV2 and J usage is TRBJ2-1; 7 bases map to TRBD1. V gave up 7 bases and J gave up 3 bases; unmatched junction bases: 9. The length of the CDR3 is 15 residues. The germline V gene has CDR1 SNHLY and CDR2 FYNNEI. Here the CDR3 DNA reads TGTGCCAGCACCCCGGACAGGAGGCTCTACAATGAGCAGTTCTTC. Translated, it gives CASTPDRRLYNEQFF. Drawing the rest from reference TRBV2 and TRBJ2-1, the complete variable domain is EPEVTQTPSHQVTQMGQEVILRCVPISNHLYFYWYRQILGQKVEFLVSFYNNEISEKSEIFDDQFSVERPDGSNFTLKIRSTKLEDSAMYFCASTPDRRLYNEQFFGPGTRLTVL.

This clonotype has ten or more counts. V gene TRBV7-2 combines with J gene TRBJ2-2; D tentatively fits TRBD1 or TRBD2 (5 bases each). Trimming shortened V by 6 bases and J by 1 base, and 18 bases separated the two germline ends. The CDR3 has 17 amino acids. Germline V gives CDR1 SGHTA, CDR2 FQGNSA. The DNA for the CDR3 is TGTGCCAGCAGGTCGTTTGGGACGGATCTGAACACCGGGGAGCTGTTTTTT. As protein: CASRSFGTDLNTGELFF.

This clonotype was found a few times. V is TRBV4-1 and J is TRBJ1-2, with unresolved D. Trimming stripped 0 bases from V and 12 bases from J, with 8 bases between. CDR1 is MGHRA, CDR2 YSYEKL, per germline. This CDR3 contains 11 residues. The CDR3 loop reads CASSQDRHHTF. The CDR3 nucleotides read TGCGCCAGCAGCCAAGATCGCCACCACACCTTC.

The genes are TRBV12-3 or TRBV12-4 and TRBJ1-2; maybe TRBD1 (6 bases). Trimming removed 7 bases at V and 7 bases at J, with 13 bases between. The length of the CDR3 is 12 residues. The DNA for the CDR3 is TGTGCCAGCACCGACGGGGGCGCTGGCTACACCTTC. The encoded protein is CASTDGGAGYTF.

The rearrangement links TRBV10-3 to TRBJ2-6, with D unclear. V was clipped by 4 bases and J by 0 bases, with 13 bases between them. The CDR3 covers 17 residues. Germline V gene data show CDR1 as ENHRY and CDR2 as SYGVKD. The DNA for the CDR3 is TGTGCCATCAGTGGGGCAGGACGTCACTCTGGGGCCAACGTCCTGACTTTC. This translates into CAISGAGRHSGANVLTF.

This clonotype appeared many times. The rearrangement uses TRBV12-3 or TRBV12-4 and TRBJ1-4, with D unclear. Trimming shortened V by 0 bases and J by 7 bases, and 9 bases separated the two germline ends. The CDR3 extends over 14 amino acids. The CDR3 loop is CASSLAPGGEKLFF. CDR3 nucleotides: TGTGCCAGCAGTTTAGCGCCGGGCGGTGAAAAACTGTTTTTT.

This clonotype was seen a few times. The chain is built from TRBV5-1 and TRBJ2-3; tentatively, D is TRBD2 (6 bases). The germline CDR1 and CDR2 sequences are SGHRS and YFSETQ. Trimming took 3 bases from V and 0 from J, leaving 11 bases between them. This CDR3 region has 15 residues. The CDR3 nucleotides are TGCGCCAGCAGCTCCGCGGGGCATAGCACAGATACGCAGTATTTT. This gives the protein CASSSAGHSTDTQYF.

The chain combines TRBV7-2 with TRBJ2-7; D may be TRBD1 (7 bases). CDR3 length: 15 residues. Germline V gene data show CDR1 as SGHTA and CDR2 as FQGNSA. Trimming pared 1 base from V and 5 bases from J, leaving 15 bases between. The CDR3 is CASSLVSGGGDEQYV. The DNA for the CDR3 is TGTGCCAGCAGCTTAGTTTCAGGGGGAGGTGACGAGCAGTACGTC.

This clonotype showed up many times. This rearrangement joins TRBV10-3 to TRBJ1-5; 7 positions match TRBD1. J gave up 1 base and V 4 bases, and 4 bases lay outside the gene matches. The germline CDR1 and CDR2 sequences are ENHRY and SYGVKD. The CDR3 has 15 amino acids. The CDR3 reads CAISARGQSNQPQHF. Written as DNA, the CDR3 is TGTGCCATCAGTGCGCGGGGACAGAGCAATCAGCCCCAGCATTTT.

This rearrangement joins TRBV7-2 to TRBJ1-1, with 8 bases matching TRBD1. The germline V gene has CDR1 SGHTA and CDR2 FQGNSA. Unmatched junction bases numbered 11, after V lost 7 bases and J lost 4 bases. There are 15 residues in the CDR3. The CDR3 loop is CASTVGQGWSTEAFF. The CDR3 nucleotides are TGTGCCAGCACCGTAGGACAGGGTTGGAGCACTGAAGCTTTCTTT.

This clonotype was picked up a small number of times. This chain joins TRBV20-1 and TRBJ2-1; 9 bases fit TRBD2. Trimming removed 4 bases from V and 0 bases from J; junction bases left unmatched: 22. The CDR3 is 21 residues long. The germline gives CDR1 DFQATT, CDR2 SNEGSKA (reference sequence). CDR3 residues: CSATLPPGSGGPTSSYNEQFF. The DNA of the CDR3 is TGCAGTGCTACTCTCCCCCCGGGGAGCGGGGGGCCAACTAGCTCCTACAATGAGCAGTTCTTC.

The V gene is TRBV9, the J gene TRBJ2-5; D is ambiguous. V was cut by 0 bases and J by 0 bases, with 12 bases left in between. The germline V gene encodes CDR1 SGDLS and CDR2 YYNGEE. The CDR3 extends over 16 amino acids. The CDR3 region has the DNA TGTGCCAGCAGCGTAGCATCTTCCCCGAACCAAGAGACCCAGTACTTC. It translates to CASSVASSPNQETQYF.

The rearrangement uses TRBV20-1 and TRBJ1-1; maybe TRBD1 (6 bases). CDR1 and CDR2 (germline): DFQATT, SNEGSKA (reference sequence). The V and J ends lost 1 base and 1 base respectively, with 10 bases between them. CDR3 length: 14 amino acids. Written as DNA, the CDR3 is TGCAGTGCTAGAGTGCTGGACAGGAACACTGAAGCTTTCTTT. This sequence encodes CSARVLDRNTEAFF.

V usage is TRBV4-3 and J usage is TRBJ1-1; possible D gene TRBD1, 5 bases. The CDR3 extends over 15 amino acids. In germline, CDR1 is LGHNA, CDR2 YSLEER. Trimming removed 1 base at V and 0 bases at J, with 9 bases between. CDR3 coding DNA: TGCGCCAGCAGCCAAGCCCAGACAGTGAACACTGAAGCTTTCTTT. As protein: CASSQAQTVNTEAFF.